This paragraph reports one T cell receptor (beta chain). Compared with germline, one end of the junction differs, possibly owing to a read error. How the authors handled the data: Amplification with reference gene primers provided the estimates of nucleated cell counts. Method: immunoSEQ multiplex PCR; TCRdb's copy keeps in-frame clones and lacks some. D and trimming were read from the DNA, whereas the V and J calls and clone size are those reported in that table. The sample gives 85,000 to 120,000 clones, 65% to 75% of which show up once; approximately 0.9% is in the top ten. Germline loops: CDR1 MRHNA, CDR2 SNTAGT. This CDR3 is built from 15 residues. The sample is drawn from a study of blood T cell repertoires in COVID-19. Overall study context: The study drew acute and convalescent COVID-19 samples from the United States, Italy and Spain. Sample material is recorded as cDNA or gDNA derived from T cells, B-cell-depleted T cells, or PBMCs.

J is TRBJ1-4 and V is TRBV6-4; 9 nucleotides agree with TRBD1. The receptor's source is a human donor with acute or convalescent COVID-19. The donor label of this sample is uncertain. Material for sequencing was peripheral blood. As DNA, the CDR3 is TGTGCCAGCAATGCACAGGGGGCAACTAATGAAAAATTGTTTTTT. Translating gives CASNAQGATNEKLFF.